A single sample gave rise to the 22 T cell receptor beta chains below, sequenced in a study of stem cell transplantation in POMP-related autoinflammatory disease. Profiling relied on immunoSEQ multiplex PCR, and the TCRdb table lists in-frame clones only, not all of them. Of tens of thousands of clones in the sample, approximately 91% were seen once. Sequencing used CD4+ T cells from PBMCs, obtained after stem cell transplantation. The source is a human patient with POMP-related autoinflammation and immune dysregulation (PRAID). The graft donor may be the source of some T cells.

This chain links TRBV5-1 with TRBJ2-3, with D perhaps matching TRBD2 (5 bases). The V and J ends lost 4 bases and 6 bases respectively, with 15 bases between them. Germline CDR1 is SGHRS and CDR2 is YFSETQ. CDR3 length: 14 amino acids. CDR3 region: CASSLLTSSDTQYF. The CDR3, as DNA: TGCGCCAGCAGCCTACTCACTAGTTCTGATACGCAGTATTTT. The complete variable domain, with remaining parts taken from reference TRBV5-1 and TRBJ2-3, reads KAGVTQTPRYLIKTRGQQVTLSCSPISGHRSVSWYQQTPGQGLQFLFEYFSETQRNKGNFPGRFSGRQFSNSRSEMNVSTLELGDSALYLCASSLLTSSDTQYFGPGTRLTVL.

The chain employs TRBV24-1 and TRBJ2-3, with 7 bases that match TRBD1. Germline lookup yields CDR1 KGHDR and CDR2 SFDVKD. Trimming removed 7 bases from V and 0 bases from J; junction bases left unmatched: 12. This CDR3 region has 17 residues. CDR3 coding DNA: TGTGCCACCAGCCCTCATGACAGGGATCTTAGCACAGATACGCAGTATTTT. The encoded protein is CATSPHDRDLSTDTQYF.

The genes are TRBV2 and TRBJ1-5, with TRBD1 identical over 8 bases. The CDR3 consists of 16 residues. The trim removed 7 bases at V and 6 bases at J, leaving 14 bases unmatched. CDR1 is SNHLY, CDR2 FYNNEI, per germline. This chain's CDR3 is CASTGQGKMTSQPQHF. The CDR3 DNA follows: TGTGCCAGCACCGGACAGGGAAAAATGACCAGTCAGCCCCAGCATTTT.

Details on this clone: A junction end diverges from the germline sequence, so it may reflect a read error. The genes are TRBV5-8 and TRBJ1-2; D uncertain. The germline gives CDR1 SGHTS, CDR2 YDEGEE. The CDR3 sequence is 11 residues long. This CDR3 is CASSLQQRSHF. The CDR3, as DNA: TGTGCCAGCAGCTTGCAGCAAAGATCCCACTTC.

CDR3 DNA: TGTGCCAGCAGTAGAGGGACTAGCGGAACAGATACGCAGTATTTT. It codes for CASSRGTSGTDTQYF. J is TRBJ2-3 and V is TRBV6-4, with 11 nucleotides matching TRBD2. This CDR3 contains 15 residues. Germline V CDR1 and CDR2: MRHNA, SNTAGT. V gave up 5 bases and J gave up 3 bases; unmatched junction bases: 4.

The chain links TRBV25-1 to TRBJ2-1; TRBD2 is a possible D gene (5 bases). This CDR3 comprises 12 residues. Per the germline V gene, CDR1 is MGHDK and CDR2 is SYGVNS. Trimming left V 3 bases short and J 9 bases short, with 9 bases between. CDR3 sequence: CASSESGSEQFF. In nucleotides, the CDR3 is TGTGCCAGCAGTGAGTCGGGGTCTGAGCAGTTCTTC. The full variable domain, with the rest looked up from reference TRBV25-1 and TRBJ2-1, is EADIYQTPRYLVIGTGKKITLECSQTMGHDKMYWYQQDPGMELHLIHYSYGVNSTEKGDLSSESTVSRIRTEHFPLTLESARPSHTSQYLCASSESGSEQFFGPGTRLTVL.

J is TRBJ2-7 and V is TRBV3-1 (or the pseudogene TRBV3-2); D gene unclear. Between the trimmed V and J ends, which lost 8 bases and 2 bases, there was a span of 13 bases. Per germline, CDR1 LGHDT and CDR2 YNNKEL (reference sequence). There are 13 residues in the CDR3. The CDR3 DNA sequence: TGTGCCAGCGGTTCCCCCGGAGCCTACGAGCAGTACTTC. Translating it yields CASGSPGAYEQYF.

The chain couples TRBV5-1 to TRBJ2-5, with 7 bases lining up with TRBD1. Germline V CDR1 and CDR2: SGHRS, YFSETQ. Unmatched junction bases numbered 5, after V lost 1 base and J lost 2 bases. CDR3 length equals 15 residues. This CDR3 reads CASSLQGQPQETQYF. DNA for the CDR3: TGCGCCAGCAGCTTGCAGGGACAGCCACAAGAGACCCAGTACTTC. Looking up the rest from reference TRBV5-1 and TRBJ2-5 gives the full variable domain: KAGVTQTPRYLIKTRGQQVTLSCSPISGHRSVSWYQQTPGQGLQFLFEYFSETQRNKGNFPGRFSGRQFSNSRSEMNVSTLELGDSALYLCASSLQGQPQETQYFGPGTRLLVL.

The CDR3 region is CASSPTQGRDTGELFF. The CDR3 bases are TGTGCCAGCTCACCAACACAGGGGAGGGACACCGGGGAGCTGTTTTTT. This chain connects TRBV18 to TRBJ2-2, with D possibly called TRBD1 or TRBD2 (7 bases each). Germline V gene lookup returns CDR1 KGHSH and CDR2 LQKENI. This CDR3 spans 16 amino acids. The V and J ends lost 2 bases and 3 bases respectively, with 13 bases between them.

The gene calls are TRBV7-9 and TRBJ2-2, with 7 nucleotides matching TRBD1. J was trimmed by 6 bases and V by 4 bases; bases with no gene match: 8. Germline V gives CDR1 SEHNR, CDR2 FQNEAQ (reference sequence). The length of the CDR3 is 15 residues. CDR3 coding DNA: TGTGCCAGCAGCTCATGGACAGGACCGGCCGGGGAGCTGTTTTTT. The encoded protein is CASSSWTGPAGELFF.

The V gene is TRBV19, the J gene TRBJ1-5; D unresolved. Germline values: CDR1 LNHDA, CDR2 SQIVND (reference sequence). There are 16 residues in the CDR3. The germline V and J ends were trimmed by 3 bases and 2 bases, with 14 bases remaining between them. This chain's CDR3 is CASSIFSRGGNQPQHF. CDR3 nucleotide sequence: TGTGCCAGTAGTATCTTTTCTCGCGGGGGCAATCAGCCCCAGCATTTT.

The V gene is TRBV10-2, the J gene TRBJ2-3, with D tentatively TRBD2 (6 bases). There are 14 residues in the CDR3. Germline V gene data show CDR1 as WSHSY and CDR2 as SAAADI. V lost 4 bases, J lost 2 bases, and 10 bases lay in between. The CDR3 region is CASSVGLVTDTQYF. CDR3 nucleotide sequence: TGCGCCAGCAGTGTGGGACTGGTCACAGATACGCAGTATTTT.

The gene calls are TRBV14 and TRBJ2-7; the D gene is possibly TRBD2 (6 bases). Germline-derived CDR1 and CDR2 are SGHDN and FVKESK. The CDR3 spans 14 residues. Between the trimmed V and J ends, which lost 1 base and 6 bases, there was a span of 13 bases. The CDR3 DNA reads as TGTGCCAGCAGCCAAGCTCTTGCGGGAACCGAGCAGTACTTC. Translated: CASSQALAGTEQYF.

V is TRBV4-1 and J is TRBJ2-1; 8 bases align to TRBD2. CDR1 MGHRA and CDR2 YSYEKL come from the germline V gene. J was trimmed by 5 bases and V by 3 bases; bases with no gene match: 15. There are 18 residues in the CDR3. CDR3 in DNA: TGCGCCAGCAGCCATCTTAACACAGCGGGAGTGGGACACAATGAGCAGTTCTTC. Translating gives CASSHLNTAGVGHNEQFF.

The chain has TRBV21-1 and TRBJ2-7; TRBD2, as called in the table, went unchecked against the DNA. TRBV21-1 is labeled a pseudogene. The CDR3 has 21 amino acids. The CDR3 loop reads CASSKARISRCEGGASYEQYF. The CDR3 bases are TGTGCCAGCAGCAAAGCGCGTATCAGTAGGTGCGAGGGAGGGGCCTCCTACGAGCAGTACTTC.

The chain links TRBV6-5 to TRBJ2-2; D is undetermined. CDR3 length: 11 residues. Germline CDR1 reads MNHEY; CDR2 reads SVGAGI. The V and J ends lost 7 bases and 6 bases respectively, with 6 bases between them. The CDR3 sequence is CASKFAGELFF. In DNA, the CDR3 is TGTGCCAGCAAATTTGCCGGGGAGCTGTTTTTT.

The genes are TRBV5-1 and TRBJ2-3; D not resolved. V shed 0 bases and J shed 6 bases, with 11 bases lying between them. Germline CDR1 reads SGHRS; CDR2 reads YFSETQ. The CDR3 extends over 14 amino acids. CDR3 amino acids: CASSLGGFGDTQYF. The CDR3 DNA reads as TGCGCCAGCAGCTTGGGAGGCTTTGGGGATACGCAGTATTTT. Full variable domain (remainder filled in from reference TRBV5-1 and TRBJ2-3): KAGVTQTPRYLIKTRGQQVTLSCSPISGHRSVSWYQQTPGQGLQFLFEYFSETQRNKGNFPGRFSGRQFSNSRSEMNVSTLELGDSALYLCASSLGGFGDTQYFGPGTRLTVL.

This chain uses TRBV6-5 with TRBJ2-7, with D unclear. Germline V lookup: CDR1 MNHEY, CDR2 SVGAGI. The CDR3 extends over 13 amino acids. V gave up 7 bases and J gave up 5 bases, with 15 bases separating them. CDR3 loop: CASIKGNKDEQYF. In DNA form, the CDR3 reads TGTGCCAGCATCAAGGGAAATAAGGACGAGCAGTACTTC.

The chain carries TRBV4-2 and TRBJ2-1; no reliable D call. From germline, CDR1 is LGHNA and CDR2 YNFKEQ. This CDR3 has 16 residues. V was shortened by 2 bases and J by 0 bases, with 11 bases between the two germline ends. The CDR3 nucleotides read TGTGCCAGCAGCCAACACACAACCAGCTCCTACAATGAGCAGTTCTTC. Residues: CASSQHTTSSYNEQFF.

This sequence joins TRBV10-2 and TRBJ1-2; D not resolved. Germline V gives CDR1 WSHSY, CDR2 SAAADI. This CDR3 contains 15 residues. V lost 7 bases and J lost 8, with 23 bases in between. The CDR3 DNA follows: TGCGCCAGCATAGGGCTATCCTCCGAGGAGGGCGGCTACACCTTC. Translated: CASIGLSSEEGGYTF.

The chain combines TRBV27 with TRBJ2-1; TRBD2 might be the D (6 bases). V was clipped by 5 bases and J by 8 bases, with 13 bases between them. Germline CDR1 reads MNHEY; CDR2 reads SMNVEV (reference sequence). The CDR3 covers 13 residues. This CDR3 reads CASSPRLEDEQFF. CDR3 coding DNA: TGTGCCAGCAGTCCCAGACTAGAGGATGAGCAGTTCTTC.

As DNA, the CDR3 is TGTGCCAGCAGGGACTACGACACCGGGGAGCTGTTTTTT. The encoded protein is CASRDYDTGELFF. The chain uses TRBV6-5 and TRBJ2-2; tentatively, D is TRBD2 (6 bases). The CDR3 is 13 amino acids. V was clipped by 6 bases and J by 3 bases, with 8 bases between them. The germline V gene has CDR1 MNHEY and CDR2 SVGAGI.